These 11 T cell receptor beta chains were sequenced from one sample in a study of cytomegalovirus exposure and HLA in healthy donors. Primers included in the PCR were 60 Vbeta and 13 Jbeta primers. TCRdb's copy holds only in-frame clones and misses some; the assay was immunoSEQ multiplex PCR. The profile shows 130,000 to 150,000 clones, roughly 9.4% of them singletons. The sample taken for sequencing was PBMCs. All receptors derive from a male donor in good health and CMV-seronegative.

The chain joins TRBV11-2 to TRBJ2-3, with D maybe TRBD2 (6 bases). This CDR3 is built from 15 residues. CDR1 is SGHAT, CDR2 FQNNGV, per germline. Between the trimmed V and J ends, which lost 5 bases and 0 bases, there was a span of 12 bases. The CDR3 here is CASSRGTLSTDTQYF. The DNA for the CDR3 is TGTGCCAGCAGCCGGGGGACTTTGAGCACAGATACGCAGTATTTT.

In its sample, this clone was seen a few times. V usage is TRBV10-3 and J usage is TRBJ1-2; perhaps TRBD1 as D (6 bases). This CDR3 is 14 amino acids long. Germline V gives CDR1 ENHRY, CDR2 SYGVKD. V was clipped by 7 bases and J by 4 bases, with 16 bases between them. The CDR3, as DNA: TGTGCCATCACTCCCGACAGGTTTAGCTATGGCTACACCTTC. Amino acids: CAITPDRFSYGYTF.

The chain couples TRBV27 to TRBJ1-4; D might be TRBD1 (6 bases). In germline, CDR1 is MNHEY, CDR2 SMNVEV (reference sequence). V was shortened by 2 bases and J by 8 bases, with 12 bases between the two germline ends. The CDR3 has 14 residues. The chain's CDR3 is CASSLRQVGEKLFF. DNA for the CDR3: TGTGCCAGCAGTTTACGACAGGTTGGAGAAAAACTGTTTTTT.

This clone was observed a handful of times. The V call is TRBV7-2, the J call TRBJ1-5, with no clear D. Trimming shortened V by 1 base and J by 0 bases, and 7 bases separated the two germline ends. This CDR3 contains 15 residues. Germline assignment: CDR1 SGHTA and CDR2 FQGNSA. The CDR3 reads CASSLGDYSNQPQHF. The CDR3 nucleotides read TGTGCCAGCAGCTTAGGAGATTATAGCAATCAGCCCCAGCATTTT.

The sample holds a few counts of this clone. This rearrangement joins TRBV18 to TRBJ2-3; TRBD2 matches at 12 bases. With V trimmed by 3 bases and J by 3 bases, 7 bases remained unmatched. Germline V CDR1 and CDR2: KGHSH, LQKENI. The CDR3 runs 17 residues. The CDR3 is CASSPQSSGGATDTQYF. The CDR3 nucleotides read TGTGCCAGCTCACCCCAGTCTAGCGGGGGGGCTACAGATACGCAGTATTTT.

This clone has only a few counts. The chain couples TRBV6-1 to TRBJ1-2; maybe TRBD1 (6 bases). This CDR3 comprises 15 residues. Germline assignment: CDR1 MNHNS and CDR2 SASEGT. With 6 bases removed from V and 0 bases from J, the gap between germline ends came to 14 bases. CDR3 nucleotides: TGTGCCAGCAGCGCAGACAGGCGCACTAACTATGGCTACACCTTC. Its translation: CASSADRRTNYGYTF.

The V gene is TRBV7-2, the J gene TRBJ2-7; TRBD2 aligns across 7 bases. After removal of 2 bases from V and 0 bases from J, the junction contained 10 bases not matched to a gene. CDR3 size: 17 residues. CDR1 is SGHTA, CDR2 FQGNSA, per germline. The chain's CDR3 is CASSLKWGGESSYEQYF. The DNA of the CDR3 is TGTGCCAGCAGCTTAAAATGGGGGGGAGAAAGCTCCTACGAGCAGTACTTC.

V is TRBV11-2 and J is TRBJ2-7; maybe TRBD2 (5 bases). This CDR3 has 13 amino acids. With 1 base removed from V and 4 bases from J, the gap between germline ends came to 8 bases. CDR1 and CDR2 from the germline V gene are SGHAT and FQNNGV. As DNA, the CDR3 is TGTGCCAGCAGCTTAGGAACGGGATACGAGCAGTACTTC. Encoded protein: CASSLGTGYEQYF.

This clone was seen a few times. The rearrangement joins TRBV5-1 to TRBJ2-5, with 8 nucleotides matching TRBD1. Germline V gene lookup returns CDR1 SGHRS and CDR2 YFSETQ. The CDR3 covers 14 residues. Unmatched junction bases numbered 8, after V lost 5 bases and J lost 5 bases. The CDR3 reads CASRTQGAGETQYF. The DNA for the CDR3 is TGCGCCAGCAGGACCCAGGGGGCCGGGGAGACCCAGTACTTC.

The rearrangement joins TRBV27 to TRBJ2-3; a possible D gene is TRBD2 (5 bases). V was trimmed by 5 bases and J by 2 bases, leaving 11 bases between them. The CDR3 is 14 residues long. Germline V gene lookup returns CDR1 MNHEY and CDR2 SMNVEV (reference sequence). The CDR3 region has the DNA TGTGCCAGCAGTGTCGGACTTTTCACAGATACGCAGTATTTT. Its protein product is CASSVGLFTDTQYF.

The genes are TRBV6-4 and TRBJ1-5; 9 bases line up with TRBD1. There are 14 residues in the CDR3. J gave up 3 bases and V 6 bases, and 3 bases lay outside the gene matches. CDR1 and CDR2 from the germline V gene are MRHNA and SNTAGT. DNA for the CDR3: TGTGCCAGCAGCGACAGGGGGTTCAATCAGCCCCAGCATTTT. The encoded protein is CASSDRGFNQPQHF.